The rows below give T cell receptor beta chains drawn from one sample of a study of post-analysis software for immune sequencing data. TCRdb independently ran MiXCR on the PCR reads; one entry per CDR3 protein. Among 750,000 to 900,000 distinct CDR3 sequences, about 43% were seen once, and the ten largest hold 4% to 5%. Sequenced: blood. The receptors come from a girl between 5 and 17 years old with multiple sclerosis. Each CDR3 is given with its conserved first and last residue. Each record gives: J gene, V gene, D gene, clone size, CDR3 protein, CDR3 DNA. D genes are given only for firm matches. Size tells how often a clone was seen (once, few, many) or the class of an expanded clone, and some rows leave it out.

j_gene: TRBJ2-7
v_gene: TRBV11-1
d_gene: .
abundance: .
CDR3aa: CASSSPGGQLDYEQYF
CDR3nt: TGTGCCAGCAGTTCCCCGGGCGGACAGCTTGACTACGAGCAGTACTTC

j_gene: TRBJ1-2
v_gene: TRBV12-3/TRBV12-4
d_gene: TRBD1
abundance: .
CDR3aa: CASSGGTGRIYGYTF
CDR3nt: TGTGCCAGCAGTGGGGGGACAGGCCGCATCTATGGCTACACCTTC

j_gene: TRBJ1-4
v_gene: TRBV12-3/TRBV12-4
d_gene: TRBD1
abundance: .
CDR3aa: CASSRPSTGGKNNEKLFF
CDR3nt: TGTGCCAGCAGCCGGCCCTCGACAGGGGGCAAGAATAATGAAAAACTGTTTTTT

j_gene: TRBJ2-3
v_gene: TRBV10-3
d_gene: .
abundance: few
CDR3aa: CAISPDGPDTQYF
CDR3nt: TGTGCCATCAGTCCGGACGGCCCAGATACGCAGTATTTT

j_gene: TRBJ2-3
v_gene: TRBV7-9
d_gene: TRBD1
abundance: .
CDR3aa: CASGPGQGSTDTQYF
CDR3nt: TGTGCCAGCGGGCCCGGACAGGGGAGCACAGATACGCAGTATTTT

j_gene: TRBJ2-1
v_gene: TRBV4-3
d_gene: .
abundance: few
CDR3aa: CASSQDGGPPLEEQFF
CDR3nt: TGCGCCAGCAGCCAAGACGGGGGACCCCCCTTGGAGGAGCAGTTCTTC

j_gene: TRBJ2-7
v_gene: TRBV7-2
d_gene: TRBD1
abundance: .
CDR3aa: CASSIKDRVGEQYF
CDR3nt: TGTGCTAGCAGCATAAAGGACAGGGTAGGCGAGCAGTACTTC

j_gene: TRBJ2-7
v_gene: TRBV7-2
d_gene: .
abundance: .
CDR3aa: CASSPEGMGEQYF
CDR3nt: TGTGCCAGCAGCCCCGAGGGGATGGGTGAGCAGTACTTC

j_gene: TRBJ2-5
v_gene: TRBV12-3/TRBV12-4
d_gene: TRBD2
abundance: few
CDR3aa: CASSLSSGQETQYF
CDR3nt: TGTGCCAGCAGTTTATCTAGCGGACAAGAGACCCAGTACTTC

j_gene: TRBJ2-3
v_gene: TRBV6-5
d_gene: .
abundance: few
CDR3aa: CASTGGSTDTQYF
CDR3nt: TGTGCCAGCACGGGCGGGAGCACAGATACGCAGTATTTT

j_gene: TRBJ1-2
v_gene: TRBV4-1
d_gene: .
abundance: .
CDR3aa: CASSQEGTYGYTF
CDR3nt: TGCGCCAGCAGCCAAGAGGGAACCTATGGCTACACCTTC

j_gene: TRBJ2-7
v_gene: TRBV29-1
d_gene: TRBD1
abundance: once
CDR3aa: CSASTGTRQYF
CDR3nt: TGCAGCGCCTCGACAGGGACAAGGCAGTACTTC

j_gene: TRBJ1-2
v_gene: TRBV24-1
d_gene: .
abundance: few
CDR3aa: CATSDAAGTSGYTF
CDR3nt: TGTGCCACCAGTGATGCCGCCGGGACAAGTGGCTACACCTTC

j_gene: TRBJ1-5
v_gene: TRBV20-1
d_gene: .
abundance: .
CDR3aa: CSAGRSNQPQHF
CDR3nt: TGCAGTGCTGGCAGAAGCAATCAGCCCCAGCATTTT

j_gene: TRBJ2-6
v_gene: TRBV7-6
d_gene: .
abundance: .
CDR3aa: CASSTFQGRSGANVLTF
CDR3nt: TGTGCCAGCAGCACCTTCCAGGGCCGCTCTGGGGCCAACGTCCTGACTTTC

j_gene: TRBJ2-3
v_gene: TRBV9
d_gene: .
abundance: .
CDR3aa: CASSPSESTDTQYF
CDR3nt: TGTGCCAGCAGCCCCAGTGAGTCCACAGATACGCAGTATTTT

j_gene: TRBJ2-1
v_gene: TRBV4-2
d_gene: .
abundance: .
CDR3aa: CASSQGRHNEQFF
CDR3nt: TGTGCCAGCAGCCAAGGACGGCACAATGAGCAGTTCTTC

j_gene: TRBJ2-1
v_gene: TRBV25-1
d_gene: .
abundance: .
CDR3aa: CASSAGGRDEQFF
CDR3nt: TGTGCCAGCAGTGCAGGGGGGAGGGATGAGCAGTTCTTC

j_gene: TRBJ2-2
v_gene: TRBV9
d_gene: TRBD1
abundance: .
CDR3aa: CASKVGQANTGELFF
CDR3nt: TGTGCCAGCAAAGTAGGACAGGCGAACACCGGGGAGCTGTTTTTT

j_gene: TRBJ2-5
v_gene: TRBV24-1
d_gene: .
abundance: .
CDR3aa: CATIQVAEQYQETQYF
CDR3nt: TGTGCCACCATCCAAGTAGCAGAACAGTACCAAGAGACCCAGTACTTC

j_gene: TRBJ2-7
v_gene: TRBV29-1
d_gene: TRBD1
abundance: .
CDR3aa: CSVEVRDRELYEQYF
CDR3nt: TGCAGCGTTGAAGTCCGGGACAGAGAACTCTACGAGCAGTACTTC

j_gene: TRBJ2-2
v_gene: TRBV29-1
d_gene: .
abundance: few
CDR3aa: CSVGNIGELFF
CDR3nt: TGCAGCGTCGGGAACATCGGGGAGCTGTTTTTT

j_gene: TRBJ1-6
v_gene: TRBV12-3/TRBV12-4
d_gene: .
abundance: .
CDR3aa: CASSLGGTESPLHF
CDR3nt: TGTGCCAGCAGTTTGGGGGGGACCGAGTCACCCCTCCACTTT

j_gene: TRBJ2-4
v_gene: TRBV7-2
d_gene: .
abundance: .
CDR3aa: CASSLSQGFGDIQYF
CDR3nt: TGTGCCAGCAGCCTCTCCCAGGGATTCGGGGACATTCAGTACTTC

j_gene: TRBJ2-6
v_gene: TRBV9
d_gene: TRBD1
abundance: .
CDR3aa: CASSVVGRQGTGANVLTF
CDR3nt: TGTGCCAGCAGCGTAGTAGGGCGACAGGGGACTGGGGCCAACGTCCTGACTTTC

j_gene: TRBJ1-2
v_gene: TRBV19
d_gene: TRBD1
abundance: once
CDR3aa: CATAPAGGGLDGYTF
CDR3nt: TGTGCCACAGCCCCGGCAGGGGGCGGATTAGACGGCTACACCTTC

j_gene: TRBJ2-5
v_gene: TRBV20-1
d_gene: .
abundance: .
CDR3aa: CSSSELQETQYF
CDR3nt: TGCAGTTCTAGCGAATTACAAGAGACCCAGTACTTC

j_gene: TRBJ2-3
v_gene: TRBV7-3
d_gene: .
abundance: .
CDR3aa: CASSLRPGSTDTQYF
CDR3nt: TGTGCCAGCAGCTTAAGGCCCGGTAGCACAGATACGCAGTATTTT

j_gene: TRBJ2-7
v_gene: TRBV3-1
d_gene: TRBD2
abundance: .
CDR3aa: CASSQDVPSGSPRYEQYF
CDR3nt: TGTGCCAGCAGCCAAGATGTCCCTAGCGGGAGCCCCCGCTACGAGCAGTACTTC

j_gene: TRBJ2-7
v_gene: TRBV3-1
d_gene: TRBD1
abundance: .
CDR3aa: CASSQVPGQGYEQYF
CDR3nt: TGTGCCAGCAGCCAAGTTCCGGGACAGGGCTACGAGCAGTACTTC

j_gene: TRBJ2-5
v_gene: TRBV21-1
d_gene: .
abundance: few
CDR3aa: CASRKGGGETQYF
CDR3nt: TGTGCCAGCAGAAAAGGGGGGGGAGAGACCCAGTACTTC

j_gene: TRBJ2-3
v_gene: TRBV18
d_gene: .
abundance: .
CDR3aa: CASSPPTGIDTQYF
CDR3nt: TGTGCCAGCTCACCACCGACGGGGATAGATACGCAGTATTTT

j_gene: TRBJ2-7
v_gene: TRBV20-1
d_gene: .
abundance: few
CDR3aa: CSAEGGNSYEQYF
CDR3nt: TGCAGTGCAGAGGGGGGGAACTCCTACGAGCAGTACTTC

j_gene: TRBJ2-3
v_gene: TRBV7-3
d_gene: .
abundance: .
CDR3aa: CASSPTPSLGTDTQYF
CDR3nt: TGTGCCAGCAGCCCAACTCCTAGCCTTGGCACAGATACGCAGTATTTT

j_gene: TRBJ2-7
v_gene: TRBV4-1
d_gene: TRBD1
abundance: .
CDR3aa: CASSQEGTGAYYEQYF
CDR3nt: TGCGCCAGCAGCCAAGAAGGGACAGGGGCTTACTACGAGCAGTACTTC

j_gene: TRBJ2-5
v_gene: TRBV4-2
d_gene: .
abundance: .
CDR3aa: CASSPNGGAGAYNEQYF
CDR3nt: TGTGCCAGCAGCCCCAATGGGGGGGCGGGGGCCTACAATGAGCAGTACTTC

j_gene: TRBJ2-7
v_gene: TRBV7-2
d_gene: .
abundance: few
CDR3aa: CASSSERTRNYEQYF
CDR3nt: TGTGCCAGCAGCTCCGAACGGACGCGGAACTACGAGCAGTACTTC

j_gene: TRBJ2-7
v_gene: TRBV3-1
d_gene: TRBD2
abundance: few
CDR3aa: CASSQRGGSYEQYF
CDR3nt: TGTGCCAGCAGCCAACGGGGCGGGAGCTACGAGCAGTACTTC

j_gene: TRBJ2-7
v_gene: TRBV10-3
d_gene: TRBD1
abundance: .
CDR3aa: CATLDRGLTSNYEQYF
CDR3nt: TGTGCCACCCTGGACAGGGGCCTCACGTCAAACTACGAGCAGTACTTC

j_gene: TRBJ1-4
v_gene: TRBV6-1
d_gene: .
abundance: .
CDR3aa: CASSEGRHNEKLFF
CDR3nt: TGTGCCAGCAGTGAGGGACGGCATAATGAAAAACTGTTTTTT

j_gene: TRBJ2-3
v_gene: TRBV7-6
d_gene: .
abundance: .
CDR3aa: CASSLALGWDTQYF
CDR3nt: TGTGCCAGCAGCTTAGCGCTCGGTTGGGATACGCAGTATTTT

j_gene: TRBJ2-7
v_gene: TRBV20-1
d_gene: .
abundance: .
CDR3aa: CSAKLVYSYEQYF
CDR3nt: TGCAGTGCCAAACTTGTATATTCCTACGAGCAGTACTTC

j_gene: TRBJ2-1
v_gene: TRBV5-1
d_gene: TRBD2
abundance: .
CDR3aa: CASSLELAGRYSYNEQFF
CDR3nt: TGCGCCAGCAGCTTGGAACTAGCGGGACGGTACTCCTACAATGAGCAGTTCTTC

j_gene: TRBJ2-1
v_gene: TRBV6-2/TRBV6-3
d_gene: .
abundance: .
CDR3aa: CASSYRDHNNEQFF
CDR3nt: TGTGCCAGCAGTTACCGGGACCACAACAATGAGCAGTTCTTC

j_gene: TRBJ2-1
v_gene: TRBV24-1
d_gene: TRBD2
abundance: few
CDR3aa: CATSPSTSGRPYNEQFF
CDR3nt: TGTGCCACCAGTCCCTCGACTAGCGGGAGGCCCTACAATGAGCAGTTCTTC